This T cell receptor (beta chain) emerged from a study of CD8 T cells in Susac syndrome. This clonotype was detected only once. Germline V gene sequence: CDR1 SEHNR, CDR2 FQNEAQ (reference sequence). This CDR3 is 15 amino acids long. The V and J ends lost 2 bases and 10 bases, in that order; junction bases with no gene match: 7. A quantity of about 0.5 to 1 ug RNA underwent reverse transcription using random hexamers. TCRdb ran MiXCR on the immunoSEQ multiplex PCR reads and lists one entry per CDR3 protein. Among tens of thousands of distinct CDR3 sequences, around 96% were seen once, and the ten largest hold 0.3% to 0.4%.

Sequencing was done on a sample of CD8+ T cells from PBMCs. This clonotype was obtained from a human donor with multiple sclerosis. The chain employs TRBV7-9 and TRBJ2-1; 11 nucleotides match TRBD2. The CDR3 bases are TGTGCCAGCAGCTTATTAGCGGGAGGGCCAGAGGAGCAGTTCTTC. Translating it yields CASSLLAGGPEEQFF.